This T cell receptor (beta chain) was recovered during a study of shared clonotypes between healthy human individuals. Overall study context: Each donor's CD4 naive and CD4 memory cells filled three plates apiece, CD8 naive two, and CD8 memory one.

Authors' analysis steps: ImmunoSEQ gave junction-only sequences without quality scores, so filtering differed. Assay: immunoSEQ multiplex PCR; the TCRdb copy retains only in-frame clones and omits some. V, J and clone size were drawn from that table, and D and trimming were deduced from the DNA. The table records 1.4 million or so clones, approximately 98.5% of them present only once. V was cut by 4 bases and J by 6 bases, with 19 bases left in between. The germline V gene encodes CDR1 SGDLS and CDR2 YYNGEE. The CDR3 length is 16 residues. The sequencing input was naive CD4+ T cells sorted from blood. Described subset: CD45RA+ positively selected. The chain has TRBV9 and TRBJ2-2; the D gene is possibly TRBD1 (6 bases). This sequence was found in a man aged 25 to 40 in good health. CDR3 protein: CASSSNRVSDAGELFF. Here the CDR3 DNA reads TGTGCCAGCAGCTCGAACAGGGTAAGCGACGCCGGGGAGCTGTTTTTT.